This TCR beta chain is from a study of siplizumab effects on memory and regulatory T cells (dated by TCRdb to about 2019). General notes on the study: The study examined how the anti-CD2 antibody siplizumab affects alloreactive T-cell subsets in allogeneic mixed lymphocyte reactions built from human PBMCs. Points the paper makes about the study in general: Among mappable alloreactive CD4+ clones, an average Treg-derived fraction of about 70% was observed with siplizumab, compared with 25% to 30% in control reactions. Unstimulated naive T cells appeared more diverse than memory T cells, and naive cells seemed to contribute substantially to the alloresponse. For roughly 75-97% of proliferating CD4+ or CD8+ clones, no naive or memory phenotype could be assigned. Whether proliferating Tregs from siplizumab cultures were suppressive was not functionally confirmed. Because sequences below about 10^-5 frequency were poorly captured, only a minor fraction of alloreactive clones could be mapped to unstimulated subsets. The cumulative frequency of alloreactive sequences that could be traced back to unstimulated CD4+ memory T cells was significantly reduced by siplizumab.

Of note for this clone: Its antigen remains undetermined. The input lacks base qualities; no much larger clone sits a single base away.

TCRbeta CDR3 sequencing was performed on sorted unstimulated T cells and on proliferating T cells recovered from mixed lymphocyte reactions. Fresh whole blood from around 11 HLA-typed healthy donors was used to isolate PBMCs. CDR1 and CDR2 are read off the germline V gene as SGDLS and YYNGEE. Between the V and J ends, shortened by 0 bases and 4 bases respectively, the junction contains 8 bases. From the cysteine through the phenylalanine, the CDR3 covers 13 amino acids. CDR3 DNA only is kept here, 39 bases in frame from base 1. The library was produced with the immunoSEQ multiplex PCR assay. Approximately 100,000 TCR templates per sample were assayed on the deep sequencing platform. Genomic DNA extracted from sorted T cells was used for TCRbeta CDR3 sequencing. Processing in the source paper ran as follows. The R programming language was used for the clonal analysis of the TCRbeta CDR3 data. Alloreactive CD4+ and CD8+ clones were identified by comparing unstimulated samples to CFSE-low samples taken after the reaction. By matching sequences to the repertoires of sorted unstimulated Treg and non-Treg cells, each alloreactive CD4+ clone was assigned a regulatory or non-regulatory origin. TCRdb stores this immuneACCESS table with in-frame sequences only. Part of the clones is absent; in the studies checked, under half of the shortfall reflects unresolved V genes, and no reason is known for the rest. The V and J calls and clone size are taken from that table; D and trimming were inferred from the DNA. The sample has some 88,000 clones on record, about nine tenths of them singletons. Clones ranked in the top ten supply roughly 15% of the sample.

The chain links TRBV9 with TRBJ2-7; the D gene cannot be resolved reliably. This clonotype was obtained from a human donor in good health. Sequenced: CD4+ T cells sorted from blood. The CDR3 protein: CASSVGAVYEQYF. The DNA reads TGTGCCAGCAGCGTAGGGGCGGTTTACGAGCAGTACTTC.